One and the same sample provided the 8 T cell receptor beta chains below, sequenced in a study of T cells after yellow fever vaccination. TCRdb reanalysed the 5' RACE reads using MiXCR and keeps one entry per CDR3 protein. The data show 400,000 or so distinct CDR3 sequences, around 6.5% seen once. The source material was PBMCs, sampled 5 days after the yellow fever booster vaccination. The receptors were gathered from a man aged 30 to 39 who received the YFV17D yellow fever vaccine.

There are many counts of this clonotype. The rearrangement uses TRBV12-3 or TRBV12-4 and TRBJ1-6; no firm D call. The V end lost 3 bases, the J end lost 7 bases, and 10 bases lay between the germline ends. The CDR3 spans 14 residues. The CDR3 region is CASSLAAENSPLHF. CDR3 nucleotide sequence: TGTGCCAGCAGTTTGGCGGCAGAGAATTCACCCCTCCACTTT.

CDR3 nucleotide sequence: TGTGCCAGCAGCTCCCCGGGGGAGAATGAGCAGTTCTTC. Translated: CASSSPGENEQFF. The chain couples TRBV7-8 to TRBJ2-1, with D possibly TRBD2 on 6 matching bases. The CDR3 is 13 amino acids. Germline loops: CDR1 SGHVS, CDR2 FQNEAQ. V shed 4 bases and J shed 7 bases, with 11 bases lying between them.

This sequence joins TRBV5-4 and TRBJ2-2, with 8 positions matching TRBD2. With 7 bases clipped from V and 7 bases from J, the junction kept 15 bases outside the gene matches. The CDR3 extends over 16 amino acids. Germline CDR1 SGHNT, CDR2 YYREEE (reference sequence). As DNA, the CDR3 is TGTGCCAGCTTTCAGACGGGAGGGGCTCGAGGCGGGGAGCTGTTTTTT. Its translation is CASFQTGGARGGELFF. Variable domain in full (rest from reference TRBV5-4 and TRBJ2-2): ETGVTQSPTHLIKTRGQQVTLRCSSQSGHNTVSWYQQALGQGPQFIFQYYREEENGRGNFPPRFSGLQFPNYSSELNVNALELDDSALYLCASFQTGGARGGELFFGEGSRLTVL.

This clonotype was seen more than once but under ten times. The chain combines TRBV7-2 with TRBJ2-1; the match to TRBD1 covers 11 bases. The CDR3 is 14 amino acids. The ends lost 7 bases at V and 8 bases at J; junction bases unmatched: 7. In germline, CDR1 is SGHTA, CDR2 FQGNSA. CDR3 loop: CASTDRTGGYEQFF. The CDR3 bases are TGTGCCAGCACCGATAGGACAGGGGGCTATGAGCAGTTCTTC.

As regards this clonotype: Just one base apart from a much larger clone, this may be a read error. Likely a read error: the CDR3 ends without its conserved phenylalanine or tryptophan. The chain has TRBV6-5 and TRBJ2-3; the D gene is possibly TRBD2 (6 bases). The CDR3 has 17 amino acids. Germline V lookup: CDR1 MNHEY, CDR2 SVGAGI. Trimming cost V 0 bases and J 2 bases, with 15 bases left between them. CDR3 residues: CASSYSLGTRLTDTQYS. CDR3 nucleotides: TGTGCCAGCAGTTACTCGCTCGGGACTCGGCTCACAGATACGCAGTATTCT.

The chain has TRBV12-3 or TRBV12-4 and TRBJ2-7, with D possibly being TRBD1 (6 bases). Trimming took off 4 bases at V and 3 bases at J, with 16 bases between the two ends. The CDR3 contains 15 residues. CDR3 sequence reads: CASSYRGSTGYEQYF. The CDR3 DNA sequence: TGTGCCAGCAGTTATCGTGGGTCGACAGGCTACGAGCAGTACTTC.

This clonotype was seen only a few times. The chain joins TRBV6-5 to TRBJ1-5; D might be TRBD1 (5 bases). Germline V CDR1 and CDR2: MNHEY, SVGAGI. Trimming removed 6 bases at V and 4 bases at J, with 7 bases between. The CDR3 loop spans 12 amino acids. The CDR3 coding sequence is TGTGCCAGCAGGACAGCAAATCAGCCCCAGCATTTT. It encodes CASRTANQPQHF.

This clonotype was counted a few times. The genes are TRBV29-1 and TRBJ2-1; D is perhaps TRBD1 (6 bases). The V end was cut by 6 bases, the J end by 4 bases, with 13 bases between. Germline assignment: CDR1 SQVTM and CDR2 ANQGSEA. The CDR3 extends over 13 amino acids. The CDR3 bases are TGCAGCGTATCTGGACAGTTATACAATGAGCAGTTCTTC. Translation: CSVSGQLYNEQFF.